This T cell receptor beta chain comes out of a study of human T cells and chemical hapten exposure. Across the study: Patch testing was performed with 0.01% DPC on the upper back, with reading at 6 days. Whole-study results and caveats: There was a positive correlation between PT1 expanded TCR counts and patch test score. All donors were alopecia patients, so their immunity may differ from that of healthy people.

The time point here: pre-sensitization, week 0. Treatment indicated: therapeutic diphenylcyclopropenone sensitization with weekly scalp DPC. MiXCR was run by TCRdb on the RACE reads, yielding one entry per CDR3 protein. There are roughly 250,000 distinct CDR3 sequences in the sample; approximately 8.6% occur only once, and 2.3% lies in the top ten. This clonotype was picked up a small number of times. No antigen is known for it. V lost 2 bases, J lost 1 base, and 11 bases lay in between. The CDR3 is 14 amino acids. CDR1 and CDR2 from the germline V gene are DFQATT and SNEGSKA (reference sequence). Specimen: whole blood, collected in connection with sensitization to the hapten diphenylcyclopropenone (DPC). The origin of this receptor is a woman aged 40 to 50 with alopecia areata. Some clones in this sample may be carry-over from other donors' samples. The chain has TRBV20-1 and TRBJ1-1; no reliable D call. The CDR3 spells CSARRSGWNTEAFF. The CDR3 DNA is TGCAGTGCTAGACGGTCGGGGTGGAACACTGAAGCTTTCTTT.